What follows are 18 T cell receptor beta chains derived from one specimen sequenced in a study of OX40 agonist ivuxolimab in advanced cancers. Sequenced by immunoSEQ multiplex PCR; TCRdb stores in-frame clones only, minus some. The data contain 50,000 to 70,000 clones, 93% of them seen just once; the ten biggest clones take up under 20%. The material sequenced was CD4+ or CD8+ T cells sorted from blood, taken in a trial of the OX40 agonist ivuxolimab. Receptors were obtained from an adult with an advanced solid tumor such as melanoma, head and neck, liver or kidney cancer.

By share of the sample, this clone is medium-sized (0.01 to 0.1%). The chain combines TRBV9 with TRBJ2-3; 7 positions agree with TRBD2. This CDR3 has 14 amino acids. Germline CDR1 reads SGDLS; CDR2 reads YYNGEE. Germline trimming cut 5 bases from V and 5 bases from J; bases unmatched to any gene: 8. DNA for the CDR3: TGTGCCAGCAGTCGAAGCGGGAAGCTAGATACGCAGTATTTT. This translates into CASSRSGKLDTQYF.

CDR3 in amino acids: CASSLGQILNTGELFF. In nucleotides, the CDR3 is TGTGCCAGCAGCTTAGGTCAGATTTTGAACACCGGGGAGCTGTTTTTT. The chain employs TRBV5-4 and TRBJ2-2; D gene unclear. Germline V gene sequence: CDR1 SGHNT, CDR2 YYREEE (reference sequence). Trimming cost V 2 bases and J 1 base, with 12 bases left between them. There are 16 residues in the CDR3.

The chain uses TRBV9 and TRBJ2-1; 9 nucleotides match TRBD2. The CDR3 runs to 13 residues. CDR1 and CDR2 from the germline V gene are SGDLS and YYNGEE. V lost 6 bases, J lost 9 bases, and 7 bases stayed unmatched. The CDR3 DNA reads as TGTGCCAGCACGGTGCGGGAGGGCAGTGAGCAGTTCTTC. Protein sequence: CASTVREGSEQFF.

The chain joins TRBV7-2 to TRBJ2-7; 8 bases map to TRBD2. Germline-derived CDR1 and CDR2 are SGHTA and FQGNSA. Trimming removed 5 bases from V and 4 bases from J; junction bases left unmatched: 19. The CDR3 runs 18 residues. The CDR3 sequence: CASSLLAGPSLPKYEQYF. The CDR3 DNA is TGTGCCAGCAGCCTTTTAGCGGGACCGAGTCTTCCTAAGTACGAGCAGTACTTC. The full variable domain, completed using reference TRBV7-2 and TRBJ2-7, is GAGVSQSPSNKVTEKGKDVELRCDPISGHTALYWYRQSLGQGLEFLIYFQGNSAPDKSGLPSDRFSAERTGGSVSTLTIQRTQQEDSAVYLCASSLLAGPSLPKYEQYFGPGTRLTVT.

V is TRBV14 and J is TRBJ2-7, with D unresolved. The CDR3 consists of 11 residues. Germline CDR1 and CDR2: SGHDN and FVKESK. Deletions cut 1 base from V and 6 bases from J, with 4 bases between. For the CDR3, the DNA is TGTGCCAGCAGCCAAGGGTTCGAGCAGTACTTC. This translates into CASSQGFEQYF.

The gene calls are TRBV2 and TRBJ2-7; a possible D gene is TRBD2 (7 bases). This CDR3 has 15 residues. Per germline, CDR1 SNHLY and CDR2 FYNNEI. V shed 7 bases and J shed 1 base, with 17 bases lying between them. In DNA form, the CDR3 reads TGTGCCAGCACCGAAGGGGGGGCCCCATCCTACGAGCAGTACTTC. Its protein is CASTEGGAPSYEQYF.

The chain has TRBV25-1 and TRBJ2-2; D is possibly TRBD2 (5 bases). Trimming removed 4 bases from V and 7 bases from J, with 10 bases in between. CDR1 and CDR2 from the germline V gene are MGHDK and SYGVNS. The CDR3 consists of 13 residues. The CDR3 here is CASSVSVGGELFF. The CDR3 region has the DNA TGTGCCAGCAGTGTTAGCGTGGGCGGGGAGCTGTTTTTT.

The rearrangement uses TRBV30 and TRBJ1-4; 7 nucleotides match TRBD1. CDR3 length: 16 amino acids. V shed 1 base, J shed 4 bases, and the junction held 9 bases outside the gene matches. CDR1 GTSNPN and CDR2 SVGIG come from the germline V gene (reference sequence). This CDR3 reads CAWSANDRGLNEKLFF. In DNA form, the CDR3 reads TGTGCCTGGAGTGCCAACGATAGGGGGCTTAATGAAAAACTGTTTTTT.

The chain employs TRBV6-5 and TRBJ1-1, with D unclear. Between the trimmed V and J ends, which lost 2 bases and 5 bases, there was a span of 12 bases. This CDR3 comprises 14 residues. CDR1 and CDR2 (germline): MNHEY, SVGAGI. This CDR3 is CASSYGLGLTEAFF. The CDR3 DNA is TGTGCCAGCAGTTACGGCCTTGGGTTGACTGAAGCTTTCTTT.

The V and J genes are TRBV5-1 and TRBJ2-3; TRBD2 matches at 7 bases. This CDR3 spans 15 amino acids. V gave up 4 bases and J gave up 5 bases; unmatched junction bases: 10. Per the germline V gene, CDR1 is SGHRS and CDR2 is YFSETQ. CDR3 amino acids: CASSPRGRAIDTQYF. The CDR3 DNA sequence: TGCGCCAGCAGCCCTCGGGGGAGGGCCATAGATACGCAGTATTTT.

The V gene is TRBV19, the J gene TRBJ2-3; maybe TRBD1 (7 bases). Germline lookup yields CDR1 LNHDA and CDR2 SQIVND (reference sequence). Trimming stripped 5 bases from V and 5 bases from J, with 26 bases between. The CDR3 extends over 18 amino acids. CDR3 residues: CASSGGTEDFAPGDTQYF. The CDR3 bases are TGTGCCAGTAGTGGCGGGACAGAGGATTTTGCGCCGGGAGATACGCAGTATTTT.

This chain joins TRBV4-1 and TRBJ2-7, with no clear D. Per germline, CDR1 MGHRA and CDR2 YSYEKL. The V end lost 0 bases, the J end lost 0 bases, and 9 bases lay between the germline ends. The CDR3 runs to 15 residues. DNA for the CDR3: TGCGCCAGCAGCCAAGACCCTATACCCTCCTACGAGCAGTACTTC. Residues: CASSQDPIPSYEQYF.

V usage is TRBV5-6 and J usage is TRBJ2-7, with TRBD2 identical over 9 bases. V lost 5 bases, J lost 4 bases, and 7 bases stayed unmatched. This CDR3 is 14 amino acids long. CDR1 SGHDT and CDR2 YYEEEE come from the germline V gene. The chain's CDR3 is CASSFSGSPYEQYF. DNA of the CDR3: TGTGCCAGCAGTTTTAGCGGGAGTCCTTACGAGCAGTACTTC.

This chain uses TRBV5-1 with TRBJ2-3; D possibly corresponds to TRBD2 (5 bases). There are 16 residues in the CDR3. Per the germline V gene, CDR1 is SGHRS and CDR2 is YFSETQ. V was shortened by 4 bases and J by 3 bases, with 18 bases between the two germline ends. CDR3 in DNA: TGCGCCAGCAGCGGAGGACCGGTCGGGTCAACAGATACGCAGTATTTT. Residues: CASSGGPVGSTDTQYF.

The chain employs TRBV19 and TRBJ1-1, with D perhaps matching TRBD1 (6 bases). Trimming shortened V by 5 bases and J by 4 bases, and 14 bases separated the two germline ends. The V gene's germline CDR1 is LNHDA and CDR2 SQIVND (reference sequence). The CDR3 sequence is 14 residues long. The CDR3 region is CASSYRTAGTEAFF. CDR3 DNA sequence: TGTGCCAGTAGTTACCGGACAGCCGGCACTGAAGCTTTCTTT. The whole variable domain, filled in from reference TRBV19 and TRBJ1-1, reads DGGITQSPKYLFRKEGQNVTLSCEQNLNHDAMYWYRQDPGQGLRLIYYSQIVNDFQKGDIAEGYSVSREKKESFPLTVTSAQKNPTAFYLCASSYRTAGTEAFFGQGTRLTVV.

This clone occurred a few times. The V gene is TRBV30, the J gene TRBJ1-1; 7 nucleotides line up with TRBD1. Germline-derived CDR1 and CDR2 are GTSNPN and SVGIG (reference sequence). J gave up 4 bases and V 5 bases, and 1 base lay outside the gene matches. The CDR3 extends over 11 amino acids. CDR3 sequence reads: CAWRQGTEAFF. The CDR3 DNA reads as TGTGCCTGGCGACAGGGCACTGAAGCTTTCTTT. Drawing the rest from reference TRBV30 and TRBJ1-1, the complete variable domain is SQTIHQWPATLVQPVGSPLSLECTVEGTSNPNLYWYRQAAGRGLQLLFYSVGIGQISSEVPQNLSASRPQDRQFILSSKKLLLSDSGFYLCAWRQGTEAFFGQGTRLTVV.

The chain combines TRBV7-2 with TRBJ1-2, with 7 bases that match TRBD1. V was pared by 1 base and J by 4 bases, with 12 bases of the junction left unmatched. The CDR3 contains 17 residues. Per germline, CDR1 SGHTA and CDR2 FQGNSA. This CDR3 reads CASSLVAGGGLSYGYTF. CDR3 DNA sequence: TGTGCCAGCAGCTTAGTGGCAGGGGGAGGTCTTAGCTATGGCTACACCTTC. Based on the CDR3 plus reference TRBV7-2 and TRBJ1-2, the full variable domain is GAGVSQSPSNKVTEKGKDVELRCDPISGHTALYWYRQSLGQGLEFLIYFQGNSAPDKSGLPSDRFSAERTGGSVSTLTIQRTQQEDSAVYLCASSLVAGGGLSYGYTFGSGTRLTVV.

In this sample, this clone turned up once. The chain uses TRBV28 and TRBJ2-5; 7 bases line up with TRBD2. Germline-derived CDR1 and CDR2 are MDHEN and SYDVKM. Trimming cost V 8 bases and J 3 bases; bases outside gene matches: 15. This CDR3 is built from 16 residues. The CDR3 loop reads CASGQLLAENEETQYF. DNA of the CDR3: TGTGCCAGCGGGCAGCTTCTAGCGGAAAACGAAGAGACCCAGTACTTC. Looking up the rest from reference TRBV28 and TRBJ2-5 gives the full variable domain: DVKVTQSSRYLVKRTGEKVFLECVQDMDHENMFWYRQDPGLGLRLIYFSYDVKMKEKGDIPEGYSVSREKKERFSLILESASTNQTSMYLCASGQLLAENEETQYFGPGTRLLVL.